This T cell receptor (beta chain) was profiled in a study of blood T cell repertoires in COVID-19. Background on the study: Italy, Spain and the United States were the sources of the convalescent and acute COVID-19 samples. Sources were T cells, B-cell-depleted T cells, or PBMCs; the material itself was cDNA or gDNA.

In the original processing: By means of reference gene primer amplification, nucleated cell counts were estimated. Data came from immunoSEQ multiplex PCR; TCRdb stores just in-frame clones and leaves some out. V and J calls and clone size are copied from that table; D and trimming were computed from the DNA. The table records approximately 300,000 clones, approximately 91% of them present only once. V lost 3 bases, J lost 3 bases, and 6 bases lay in between. The CDR3 covers 12 residues. A Seattle source enrolled patients during active infection and followed them longitudinally. The origin of this receptor is a woman under 40 with COVID-19, enrolled during active disease. Material: peripheral blood. The V call is TRBV12-3 or TRBV12-4, the J call TRBJ2-7, with D uncertain. CDR3 sequence reads: CASSLSGYEQYF. CDR3 nucleotides: TGTGCCAGCAGTTTGTCAGGCTACGAGCAGTACTTC.